Below, one T cell receptor (beta chain) is given with its context. The source of the sample is a study of blood T cells in healthy people across ages. Sample-barcoded 5' priming and a J-beta primer mix drove a second PCR of 7 to 11 cycles. TCRdb reprocessed the 5' RACE reads with MiXCR, giving one entry per CDR3 protein. The sample includes around 1,000,000 distinct CDR3 sequences, roughly a quarter of them seen just once. Per sample, extraction of total RNA gave at least 5.5 micrograms in every case. This sample also appeared in a second study, on T cells of mothers and their children. From that report: Healthy Caucasian mothers, a few in number, and their six children were the donors. From each mother came over 9 million TCR beta CDR3 reads, and from each child came 3 million to 3.5 million. The study found slightly higher but non-significant overlap in related versus unrelated mother-child pairs.

The sequenced material came from blood. The sequence was collected from a girl aged 2 to 9 in good health.

The CDR3 nucleotides read TGTGCCACCCGGGGGACGGCAGGGGGCCTCAGGTCACCCCTCCACTTT. Translated: CATRGTAGGLRSPLHF. V is TRBV10-3 and J is TRBJ1-6; 8 bases line up with TRBD1. The V and J ends lost 10 bases and 10 bases, in that order; junction bases with no gene match: 18. The CDR3 runs to 16 residues. The germline V gene has CDR1 ENHRY and CDR2 SYGVKD.